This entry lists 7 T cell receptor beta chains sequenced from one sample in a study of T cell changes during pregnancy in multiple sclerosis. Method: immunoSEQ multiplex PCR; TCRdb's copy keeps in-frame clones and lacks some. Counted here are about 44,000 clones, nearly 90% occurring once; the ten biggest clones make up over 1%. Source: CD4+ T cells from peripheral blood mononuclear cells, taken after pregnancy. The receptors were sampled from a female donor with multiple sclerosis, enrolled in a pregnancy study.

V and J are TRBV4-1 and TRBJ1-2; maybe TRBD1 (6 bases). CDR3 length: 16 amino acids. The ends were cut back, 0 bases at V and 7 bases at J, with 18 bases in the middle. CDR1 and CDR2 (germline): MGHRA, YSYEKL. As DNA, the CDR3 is TGCGCCAGCAGCCAAGAAGGCCAGGGGAGAATCGGTGGCTACACCTTC. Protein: CASSQEGQGRIGGYTF.

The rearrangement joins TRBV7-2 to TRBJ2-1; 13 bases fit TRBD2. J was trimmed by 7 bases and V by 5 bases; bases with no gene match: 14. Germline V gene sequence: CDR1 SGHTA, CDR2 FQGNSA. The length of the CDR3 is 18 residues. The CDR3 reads CASSLPLAGGQNQNEQFF. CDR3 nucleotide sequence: TGTGCCAGCAGCCTACCACTAGCGGGAGGGCAAAACCAAAATGAGCAGTTCTTC.

For the CDR3, the DNA is TGTGCCAGCGCGAGCAGGGGAGCCGGTAACTATGGCTACACCTTC. This codes for CASASRGAGNYGYTF. The chain couples TRBV28 to TRBJ1-2, with TRBD1 as a possible D gene (6 bases). Germline CDR1 is MDHEN and CDR2 is SYDVKM. CDR3 size: 15 residues. The ends were cut back, 8 bases at V and 1 base at J, with 17 bases in the middle.

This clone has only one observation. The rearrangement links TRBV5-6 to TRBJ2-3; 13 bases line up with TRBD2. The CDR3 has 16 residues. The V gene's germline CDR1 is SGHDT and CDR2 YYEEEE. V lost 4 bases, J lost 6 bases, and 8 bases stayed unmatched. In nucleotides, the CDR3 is TGTGCCAGCAGCCGAGGACTAGCGGGAGATGGCGATACGCAGTATTTT. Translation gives CASSRGLAGDGDTQYF.

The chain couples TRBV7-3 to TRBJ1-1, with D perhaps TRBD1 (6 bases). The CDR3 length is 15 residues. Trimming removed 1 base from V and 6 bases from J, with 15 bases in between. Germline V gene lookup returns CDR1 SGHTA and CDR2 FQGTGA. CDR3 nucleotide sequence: TGTGCCAGCAGCTTAAACCCAGGGGTCAACGCTGAAGCTTTCTTT. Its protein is CASSLNPGVNAEAFF.

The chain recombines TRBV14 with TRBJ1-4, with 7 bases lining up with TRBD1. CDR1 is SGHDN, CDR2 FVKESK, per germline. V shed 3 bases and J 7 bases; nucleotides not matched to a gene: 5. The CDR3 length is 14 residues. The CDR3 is CASSHSGDSEKLFF. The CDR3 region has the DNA TGTGCCAGCAGCCACTCTGGGGACAGTGAAAAACTGTTTTTT.

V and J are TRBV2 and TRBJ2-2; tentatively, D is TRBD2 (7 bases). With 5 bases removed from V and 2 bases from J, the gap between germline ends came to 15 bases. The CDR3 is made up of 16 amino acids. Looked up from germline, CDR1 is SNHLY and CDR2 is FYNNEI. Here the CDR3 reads CASSQGGGPNTGELFF. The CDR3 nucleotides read TGTGCCAGCAGTCAAGGGGGGGGCCCAAACACCGGGGAGCTGTTTTTT.